Below, one TCR beta chain is given with its context. Its antigen remains unidentified. The germline gene is not matched at one end of the junction; a read error may be the cause. The data are from a study of cytomegalovirus exposure and HLA in healthy donors. Overall study findings and caveats: Upon later analysis, TCR association rates were observed to vary by HLA locus, being highest for DRB1 and lowest for HLA-C. The authors confirmed in vitro that three CMV-associated chains were specific for CMV antigens. Investigators reported around 150 TCR beta chains as tied to cytomegalovirus.

The CDR3 is made up of 13 amino acids. Germline lookup yields CDR1 SNHLY and CDR2 FYNNEI. The study ran its PCR with 60 Vbeta and 13 Jbeta primers. Repertoires were generated with immunoSEQ multiplex PCR, while TCRdb's copy carries only in-frame clones and drops some. Of 150,000 to 160,000 clones in the sample, about four fifths were seen once. The sequencing input was PBMCs. The receptor comes from a young man in good health and CMV-seronegative. The chain uses TRBV2 and TRBJ2-6; D may be TRBD1 (5 bases). CDR3 DNA: TGTGCCAGCAGTGACCCTGGGGCCAACGGCCTGACTTTC. As protein: CASSDPGANGLTF.